A single sample is the source of the 4 T cell receptor beta chains below, sequenced in a study of CD8 T cells in ankylosing spondylitis. TCRdb redid the calling of the 5' RACE reads with MiXCR, one entry per CDR3 protein. Of about 150,000 distinct CDR3 sequences detected, around 32% appear once; the ten largest clones hold 6%. Sequenced input: synovial fluid, either unsorted or a sorted T cell fraction (not recorded which). The origin of the receptors is a male donor with ankylosing spondylitis.

This clonotype has ten or more counts. The rearrangement links TRBV7-2 to TRBJ1-5, with a weak D call TRBD1 (6 bases). The V gene's germline CDR1 is SGHTA and CDR2 FQGNSA. Trimming stripped 4 bases from V and 7 bases from J, with 20 bases between. The CDR3 loop spans 16 amino acids. The CDR3 region has the DNA TGTGCCAGCAGCTCGGGGGACGGGGTTGGGGGCCAGCCCCAGCATTTT. Translating gives CASSSGDGVGGQPQHF.

V is TRBV20-1 and J is TRBJ2-7, with TRBD1 matching over 7 bases. J was trimmed by 2 bases and V by 5 bases; bases with no gene match: 9. Germline V CDR1 and CDR2: DFQATT, SNEGSKA (reference sequence). The CDR3 has 14 residues. DNA of the CDR3: TGCAGTGCTGAAGGGACAGCAAAACCCTACGAGCAGTACTTC. This gives the protein CSAEGTAKPYEQYF.

This sequence joins TRBV5-1 and TRBJ2-2; D may be TRBD2 (6 bases). The CDR3 contains 14 residues. Per germline, CDR1 SGHRS and CDR2 YFSETQ. V was cut by 0 bases and J by 6 bases, with 9 bases left in between. In DNA form, the CDR3 reads TGCGCCAGCAGCTTGGTCGCGGGGCCCGGGGAGCTGTTTTTT. Protein sequence: CASSLVAGPGELFF.

This clonotype was detected only a few times. The DNA of the CDR3 is TGTGCCAGCAGCTTAGGGAGCGGGGGGCCGGCTGAAGCTTTCTTT. This gives the protein CASSLGSGGPAEAFF. The chain is built from TRBV7-3 and TRBJ1-1; a weak D match, TRBD1 (6 bases). Trimming shortened V by 2 bases and J by 6 bases, and 16 bases separated the two germline ends. There are 15 residues in the CDR3. Germline V lookup: CDR1 SGHTA, CDR2 FQGTGA.